The 6 T cell receptor beta chains below all came from one sample that was sequenced in a study of PD-1 blockade in classical Hodgkin lymphoma. The table came from immunoSEQ multiplex PCR; TCRdb's copy has only in-frame clones and leaves some out. This table holds about 26,000 clones, around 64% found once. Every single patient, without exception, relapsed after autologous stem cell transplantation, and brentuximab vedotin exposure varied. Here the sequenced sample was peripheral blood mononuclear cells (PBMCs), taken before the second cycle of nivolumab. These receptors originate from a human donor with classical Hodgkin lymphoma.

In its sample, this clone was seen once. This likely reflects a read error, since a far larger clone is one base away. The chain is built from TRBV30 and TRBJ1-5; perhaps TRBD1 as D (6 bases). The CDR3 has 15 residues. From germline, CDR1 is GTSNPN and CDR2 SVGIG (reference sequence). V was trimmed by 4 bases and J by 2 bases, leaving 15 bases between them. This CDR3 reads CAWNECDRRNQPQHF. The CDR3 coding sequence is TGTGCCTGGAATGAATGCGACAGGCGCAATCAGCCCCAGCATTTT.

The CDR3 DNA sequence: TGTGCCAGCAGCGCCGGACAGACGGAGACCCAGTACTTC. It yields the protein CASSAGQTETQYF. The chain couples TRBV11-3 to TRBJ2-5, with D perhaps TRBD1 (6 bases). The germline V gene has CDR1 SGHNT and CDR2 YENEEA. This CDR3 is built from 13 residues. Trimming shortened V by 5 bases and J by 5 bases, and 12 bases separated the two germline ends.

The V and J genes are TRBV4-3 and TRBJ2-2; the D gene is possibly TRBD2 (5 bases). The CDR3 length is 15 residues. V lost 0 bases and J lost 7, with 12 bases in between. Germline values: CDR1 LGHNA, CDR2 YSLEER. In DNA, the CDR3 is TGCGCCAGCAGCCAAGACTATCCCCGGGGCGGGGAGCTGTTTTTT. Encoded protein: CASSQDYPRGGELFF.

The chain carries TRBV28 and TRBJ1-1; D is ambiguous. Trimming removed 5 bases from V and 0 bases from J, with 7 bases in between. This CDR3 is built from 13 residues. Germline CDR1 reads MDHEN; CDR2 reads SYDVKM. The CDR3 nucleotides are TGTGCCAGCAGTCCCGAAATGAACACTGAAGCTTTCTTT. Its translation is CASSPEMNTEAFF. The full variable domain, in which reference TRBV28 and TRBJ1-1 provide the parts outside the CDR3, is DVKVTQSSRYLVKRTGEKVFLECVQDMDHENMFWYRQDPGLGLRLIYFSYDVKMKEKGDIPEGYSVSREKKERFSLILESASTNQTSMYLCASSPEMNTEAFFGQGTRLTVV.

In its sample, this clone was seen once. This chain's CDR3 is CASSPTGHNYGYTF. CDR3 in DNA: TGTGCCAGCAGCCCCACGGGGCACAACTATGGCTACACCTTC. The chain uses TRBV28 and TRBJ1-2; TRBD1 might be the D (5 bases). Germline V CDR1 and CDR2: MDHEN, SYDVKM. The CDR3 sequence is 14 residues long. Trimming left V 6 bases short and J 2 bases short, with 13 bases between.

This chain uses TRBV5-1 with TRBJ1-5; D is uncertain. CDR3 size: 15 residues. Germline CDR1 SGHRS, CDR2 YFSETQ. Between the trimmed V and J ends, which lost 0 bases and 3 bases, there was a span of 10 bases. As DNA, the CDR3 is TGCGCCAGCAGCTTGGAAGGACGGGTCAATCAGCCCCAGCATTTT. It yields the protein CASSLEGRVNQPQHF.